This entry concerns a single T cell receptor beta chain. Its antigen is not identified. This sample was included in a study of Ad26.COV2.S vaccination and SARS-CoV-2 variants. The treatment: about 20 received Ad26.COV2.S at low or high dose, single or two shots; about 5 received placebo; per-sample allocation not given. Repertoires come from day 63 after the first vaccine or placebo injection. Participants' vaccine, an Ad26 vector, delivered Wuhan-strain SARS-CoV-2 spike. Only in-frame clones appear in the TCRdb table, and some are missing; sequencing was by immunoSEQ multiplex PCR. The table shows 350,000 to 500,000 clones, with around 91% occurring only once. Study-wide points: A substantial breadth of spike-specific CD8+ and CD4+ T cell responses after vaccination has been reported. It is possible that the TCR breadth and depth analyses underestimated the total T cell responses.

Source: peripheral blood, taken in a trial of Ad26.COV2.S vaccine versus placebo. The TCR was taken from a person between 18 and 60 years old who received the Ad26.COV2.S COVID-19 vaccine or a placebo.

DNA of the CDR3: TGTGCCAGCAGCCCCCACCTTAGCGCGGGAGGGCCGGCTAATGAGCAGTTCTTC. Its protein is CASSPHLSAGGPANEQFF. The chain has TRBV21-1 and TRBJ2-1; TRBD2 is the table's D call, not checked against the DNA. TRBV21-1 has pseudogene status. The CDR3 is 18 amino acids.